This is a list of T cell receptor beta chains from one sample in a study of blood T cell repertoires in COVID-19. Libraries were prepared by immunoSEQ multiplex PCR; TCRdb keeps only in-frame clonotypes and omits some of them. The sample consists of fewer than 250,000 clones, more than 70% of them appearing once. Sequencing was carried out using peripheral blood. The receptors originated from an older woman with acute or convalescent COVID-19. The CDR3 runs from the conserved cysteine through the conserved F or W. Each record gives: J gene, V gene, clone size, D gene, CDR3 protein, CDR3 DNA. D genes are given only for firm matches. Only part of the rows carry a size: once, few, many, or a class if the clone is expanded.

J: TRBJ2-3
V: TRBV3-1/TRBV3-2
size: .
D: TRBD2
CDR3: CASSQLAGGLRDTDTQYF
DNA: TGTGCCAGCAGCCAACTAGCGGGAGGGCTTCGGGACACAGATACGCAGTATTTT

J: TRBJ2-2
V: TRBV19
size: .
D: .
CDR3: CASSIRGGNTGELFF
DNA: TGTGCCAGTAGTATTAGGGGCGGGAACACCGGGGAGCTGTTTTTT

J: TRBJ1-2
V: TRBV5-1
size: .
D: TRBD1
CDR3: CASSLWQGGAYGYTF
DNA: TGCGCCAGCTCCCTGTGGCAGGGGGGCGCGTATGGCTACACCTTC

J: TRBJ1-4
V: TRBV6-1
size: few
D: .
CDR3: CASSDRGMGEKLFF
DNA: TGTGCCAGCAGTGATCGGGGGATGGGTGAAAAACTGTTTTTT

J: TRBJ1-2
V: TRBV2
size: .
D: TRBD1
CDR3: CASSEGGQGRIYGYTF
DNA: TGTGCCAGCAGTGAAGGTGGACAGGGAAGGATCTATGGCTACACCTTC

J: TRBJ2-3
V: TRBV27
size: .
D: .
CDR3: CASRHRATDTQYF
DNA: TGTGCCAGCAGACATCGAGCGACAGATACGCAGTATTTT

J: TRBJ2-3
V: TRBV3-1/TRBV3-2
size: .
D: TRBD2
CDR3: CASSLNPGLAGVYTQYF
DNA: TGTGCCAGCAGCCTTAATCCAGGATTAGCGGGGGTTTATACGCAGTATTTT

J: TRBJ2-4
V: TRBV27
size: .
D: .
CDR3: CASSGGNIQYF
DNA: TGTGCCAGCTCTGGGGGCAACATTCAGTACTTC

J: TRBJ2-1
V: TRBV27
size: .
D: .
CDR3: CASIPYSLSSYNEQFF
DNA: TGTGCCAGCATCCCTTATAGTTTGAGCTCCTACAATGAGCAGTTCTTC

J: TRBJ2-7
V: TRBV5-1
size: few
D: TRBD2
CDR3: CASSLEGTSGSRQYF
DNA: TGCGCCAGCAGCTTGGAAGGGACTAGCGGGTCCCGGCAGTACTTC

J: TRBJ1-3
V: TRBV28
size: .
D: TRBD1
CDR3: CASSPPGQGNAGNTIYF
DNA: TGTGCCAGCAGCCCTCCGGGACAGGGGAACGCTGGAAACACCATATATTTT

J: TRBJ1-5
V: TRBV19
size: .
D: .
CDR3: CASSISRDSNQPQHF
DNA: TGTGCCAGTAGTATTTCCAGGGATAGCAATCAGCCCCAGCATTTT

J: TRBJ1-2
V: TRBV5-6
size: .
D: .
CDR3: CASSLAGGGTRFYGYTF
DNA: TGTGCCAGCAGCTTGGCCGGCGGGGGCACTCGTTTTTATGGCTACACCTTC

J: TRBJ2-5
V: TRBV10-3
size: .
D: TRBD2
CDR3: CAISFSGGAETQYF
DNA: TGTGCCATCAGCTTTAGCGGGGGGGCGGAGACCCAGTACTTC

J: TRBJ2-1
V: TRBV10-3
size: .
D: .
CDR3: CAISERGARPALRGYNEQFF
DNA: TGTGCCATCAGTGAGCGGGGGGCGCGCCCAGCCCTAAGAGGATACAATGAGCAGTTCTTC

J: TRBJ2-2
V: TRBV23-1
size: .
D: .
CDR3: CASTTNRGTGELFF
DNA: TGCGCCAGCACCACAAATCGGGGCACCGGGGAGCTGTTTTTT

J: TRBJ2-3
V: TRBV6-5
size: .
D: TRBD2
CDR3: CASRERGRTDTQYF
DNA: TGTGCCAGCAGAGAGCGGGGGCGCACAGATACGCAGTATTTT

J: TRBJ1-2
V: TRBV5-1
size: .
D: TRBD1
CDR3: CASSPDRDYGYTF
DNA: TGCGCCAGCAGCCCCGACAGGGACTATGGCTACACCTTC

J: TRBJ1-6
V: TRBV5-4
size: .
D: .
CDR3: CASSFPSGNNSPLHF
DNA: TGTGCCAGCAGCTTTCCTAGCGGGAATAATTCACCCCTCCACTTT

J: TRBJ1-1
V: TRBV5-1
size: .
D: .
CDR3: CASRNSWGADTEAFF
DNA: TGCGCCAGCAGAAATAGTTGGGGAGCGGACACTGAAGCTTTCTTT

J: TRBJ2-5
V: TRBV7-3
size: .
D: TRBD2
CDR3: CASSPRGGTSGEETQYF
DNA: TGTGCCAGCAGCCCACGAGGCGGGACTAGCGGTGAAGAGACCCAGTACTTC

J: TRBJ1-1
V: TRBV4-2
size: .
D: TRBD1
CDR3: CASSPRDRVTEAFF
DNA: TGTGCCAGCAGCCCCCGGGACAGGGTTACTGAAGCTTTCTTT

J: TRBJ2-7
V: TRBV29-1
size: .
D: TRBD2
CDR3: CSVGTSGSPTYEQYF
DNA: TGCAGCGTTGGGACTAGCGGGAGCCCAACCTACGAGCAGTACTTC

J: TRBJ2-7
V: TRBV7-2
size: .
D: .
CDR3: CASSLEGRSYEQYF
DNA: TGTGCCAGCAGCTTAGAAGGGAGAAGCTACGAGCAGTACTTC

J: TRBJ2-1
V: TRBV4-3
size: .
D: TRBD1
CDR3: CASSQDTTGAYNEQFF
DNA: TGCGCCAGCAGCCAAGATACGACAGGGGCCTACAATGAGCAGTTCTTC